This TCR beta chain was sequenced during a study of blood T cell repertoires in COVID-19. This CDR3 comprises 18 residues. The germline CDR1 and CDR2 sequences are SQVTM and ANQGSEA. V shed 0 bases, J shed 0 bases, and the junction held 9 bases outside the gene matches. Sequencing used immunoSEQ multiplex PCR; TCRdb keeps in-frame clones, though not all of them. The sample lists about 250,000 clones, approximately 86% occurring once. This clone was counted a single time. Sample: PBMCs or T cells enriched from blood (not recorded which). V is TRBV29-1 and J is TRBJ1-3; 9 bases map to TRBD1. The source of this sequence is a woman aged 45-65 years who had recovered from COVID-19. CDR3 sequence (DNA): TGCAGCGTTGAAGAGGCGAGGGACAGGGTAACCTCTGGAAACACCATATATTTT. Amino acid sequence: CSVEEARDRVTSGNTIYF.